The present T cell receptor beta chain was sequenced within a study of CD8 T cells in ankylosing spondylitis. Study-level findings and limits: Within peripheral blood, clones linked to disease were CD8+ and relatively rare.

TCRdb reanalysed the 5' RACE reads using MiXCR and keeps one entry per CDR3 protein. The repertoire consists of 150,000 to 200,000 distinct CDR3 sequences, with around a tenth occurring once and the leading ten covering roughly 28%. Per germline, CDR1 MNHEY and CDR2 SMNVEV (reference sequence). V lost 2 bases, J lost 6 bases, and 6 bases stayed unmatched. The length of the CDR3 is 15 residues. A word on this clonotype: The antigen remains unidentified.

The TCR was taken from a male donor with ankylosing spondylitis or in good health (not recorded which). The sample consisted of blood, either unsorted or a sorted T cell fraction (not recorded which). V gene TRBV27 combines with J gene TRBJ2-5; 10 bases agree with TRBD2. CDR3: CASSLSGGATKTQYF. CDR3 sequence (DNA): TGTGCCAGCAGTTTAAGCGGGGGGGCCACGAAGACCCAGTACTTC.